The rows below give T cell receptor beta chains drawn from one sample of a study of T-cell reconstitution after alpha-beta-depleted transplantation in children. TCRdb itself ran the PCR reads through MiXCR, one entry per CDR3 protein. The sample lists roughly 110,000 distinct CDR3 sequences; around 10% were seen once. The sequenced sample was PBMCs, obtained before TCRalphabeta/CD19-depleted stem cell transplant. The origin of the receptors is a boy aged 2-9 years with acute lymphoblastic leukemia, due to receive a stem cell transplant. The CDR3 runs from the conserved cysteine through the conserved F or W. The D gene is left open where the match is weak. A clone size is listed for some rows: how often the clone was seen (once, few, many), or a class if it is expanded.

cdr3_nt: TGTGCCAGCTCAACTTTACGCCTGGGCCATAGCAATCAGCCCCAGCATTTT
cdr3_aa: CASSTLRLGHSNQPQHF
clone_size: few
d_call: NA
v_call: TRBV18
j_call: TRBJ1-5

cdr3_nt: TGTGCCAGCAGTCCCGACAGTCAGGCTAATGAAAAACTGTTTTTT
cdr3_aa: CASSPDSQANEKLFF
clone_size: NA
d_call: NA
v_call: TRBV27
j_call: TRBJ1-4

cdr3_nt: TGCAGTGCTAGGCTCCGGGTAGCGGGCCTATACAATGAGCAGTTCTTC
cdr3_aa: CSARLRVAGLYNEQFF
clone_size: NA
d_call: TRBD2
v_call: TRBV20-1
j_call: TRBJ2-1

cdr3_nt: TGCAGTGCTAGAGATCGGGTAGGGTCCAACACTGAAGCTTTCTTT
cdr3_aa: CSARDRVGSNTEAFF
clone_size: NA
d_call: NA
v_call: TRBV20-1
j_call: TRBJ1-1

cdr3_nt: TGTGCCAGCAGTTTAGGGGGGGAATATAGCAATCAGCCCCAGCATTTT
cdr3_aa: CASSLGGEYSNQPQHF
clone_size: many
d_call: NA
v_call: TRBV12-3/TRBV12-4
j_call: TRBJ1-5

cdr3_nt: TGCGCCAGCAGCTTACAGGGAGGGGACACTGAAGCTTTCTTT
cdr3_aa: CASSLQGGDTEAFF
clone_size: NA
d_call: NA
v_call: TRBV5-1
j_call: TRBJ1-1

cdr3_nt: TGCGCCAGCAGCACTGGACAGGGCTACGAGCAGTACTTC
cdr3_aa: CASSTGQGYEQYF
clone_size: few
d_call: TRBD1
v_call: TRBV5-1
j_call: TRBJ2-7

cdr3_nt: TGTGCCAGCAGTTCCGGGACAGGGGGCTTTCAGCCCCAGCATTTT
cdr3_aa: CASSSGTGGFQPQHF
clone_size: NA
d_call: TRBD1
v_call: TRBV27
j_call: TRBJ1-5

cdr3_nt: TGCAGTGCTAGAGATTTGGGACTAGCGGGACCGGATACGCAGTATTTT
cdr3_aa: CSARDLGLAGPDTQYF
clone_size: many
d_call: TRBD2
v_call: TRBV20-1
j_call: TRBJ2-3

cdr3_nt: TGTGCCATCAGTGGGGGACTAGCGGGGGACACCGGGGAGCTGTTTTTT
cdr3_aa: CAISGGLAGDTGELFF
clone_size: many
d_call: TRBD2
v_call: TRBV10-3
j_call: TRBJ2-2

cdr3_nt: TGTGCCACCAGTGGCCACCTAGGAGCGTTTGGAGGTAATGAGCAGTTCTTC
cdr3_aa: CATSGHLGAFGGNEQFF
clone_size: few
d_call: NA
v_call: TRBV24-1
j_call: TRBJ2-1

cdr3_nt: TGTGCCAGCAGCATCCGGAACAGGACCTACGAGCAGTACTTC
cdr3_aa: CASSIRNRTYEQYF
clone_size: NA
d_call: NA
v_call: TRBV7-8
j_call: TRBJ2-7

cdr3_nt: TGTGCCAGCAGTCCCTCGACAGGGGGAATATTCTACGAGCAGTACTTC
cdr3_aa: CASSPSTGGIFYEQYF
clone_size: few
d_call: TRBD1
v_call: TRBV27
j_call: TRBJ2-7

cdr3_nt: TGCAGTGCTATCTCGGAGGCCCACACTGAAGCTTTCTTT
cdr3_aa: CSAISEAHTEAFF
clone_size: few
d_call: NA
v_call: TRBV20-1
j_call: TRBJ1-1

cdr3_nt: TGCAGTGCCCAATTGCTAGCGGGAGGGCCCTACGAGCAGTACTTC
cdr3_aa: CSAQLLAGGPYEQYF
clone_size: NA
d_call: TRBD2
v_call: TRBV20-1
j_call: TRBJ2-7

cdr3_nt: TGTGCCAGCAGTTTAGAGGGACCTCACTACGAGCAGTACTTC
cdr3_aa: CASSLEGPHYEQYF
clone_size: NA
d_call: NA
v_call: TRBV27
j_call: TRBJ2-7

cdr3_nt: TGTGCCAGCAGCGTAGGACTAGCGGGAGGTGAGACCCAGTACTTC
cdr3_aa: CASSVGLAGGETQYF
clone_size: many
d_call: TRBD2
v_call: TRBV9
j_call: TRBJ2-5

cdr3_nt: TGTGCCAGCAGCGTGACGAACACCGGGGAGCTGTTTTTT
cdr3_aa: CASSVTNTGELFF
clone_size: many
d_call: NA
v_call: TRBV7-2
j_call: TRBJ2-2

cdr3_nt: TGCGCCAGCAGCCCTCCCCTCCGGGAGGCTTCCTACGAGCAGTACTTC
cdr3_aa: CASSPPLREASYEQYF
clone_size: NA
d_call: TRBD2
v_call: TRBV5-1
j_call: TRBJ2-7

cdr3_nt: TGTGCCAGCAGCCAGTCCGGGGGGCGAGGTGAGCAGTTCTTC
cdr3_aa: CASSQSGGRGEQFF
clone_size: NA
d_call: NA
v_call: TRBV5-5
j_call: TRBJ2-1

cdr3_nt: TGCAGTGCTAGAGGGGAGGCGGGACCCACAGATACGCAGTATTTT
cdr3_aa: CSARGEAGPTDTQYF
clone_size: NA
d_call: NA
v_call: TRBV20-1
j_call: TRBJ2-3

cdr3_nt: TGTGCCAGCAGCCCCGGGGCGGGAACAGACGAGCAGTACTTC
cdr3_aa: CASSPGAGTDEQYF
clone_size: NA
d_call: NA
v_call: TRBV7-9
j_call: TRBJ2-7

cdr3_nt: TGTGCCACCAGCAGAGACGGGGGGCCGGATACGCAGTATTTT
cdr3_aa: CATSRDGGPDTQYF
clone_size: many
d_call: NA
v_call: TRBV15
j_call: TRBJ2-3

cdr3_nt: TGTGCCAGCAGTTACGACCTGCGGATTACGCAGTATTTT
cdr3_aa: CASSYDLRITQYF
clone_size: few
d_call: NA
v_call: TRBV6-2/TRBV6-3
j_call: TRBJ2-3

cdr3_nt: TGTGCCAGCAGCCCCACGAACACTGAAGCTTTCTTT
cdr3_aa: CASSPTNTEAFF
clone_size: NA
d_call: NA
v_call: TRBV7-9
j_call: TRBJ1-1

cdr3_nt: TGTGCCAGCAGCCCATCAGGGGGGGCGAGCAATCAGCCCCAGCATTTT
cdr3_aa: CASSPSGGASNQPQHF
clone_size: NA
d_call: TRBD1
v_call: TRBV3-1
j_call: TRBJ1-5

cdr3_nt: TGCTGTGCCCAGCCTCTTCGGGACTACAGCTCCTACAATGAGCAGTTCTTC
cdr3_aa: CCAQPLRDYSSYNEQFF
clone_size: NA
d_call: TRBD2
v_call: TRBV20-1
j_call: TRBJ2-1

cdr3_nt: TGCGCCAGCAGCCCGACTAGCGGGATCCGCACAGATACGCAGTATTTT
cdr3_aa: CASSPTSGIRTDTQYF
clone_size: NA
d_call: TRBD2
v_call: TRBV5-1
j_call: TRBJ2-3

cdr3_nt: TGCAGCGTTCAAGGAACCACACGGAATGAGCAGTTCTTC
cdr3_aa: CSVQGTTRNEQFF
clone_size: NA
d_call: NA
v_call: TRBV29-1
j_call: TRBJ2-1

cdr3_nt: TGTGCCAGCAGTTTAGGGGGGTCGAGGGAGACCCAGTACTTC
cdr3_aa: CASSLGGSRETQYF
clone_size: NA
d_call: NA
v_call: TRBV6-5
j_call: TRBJ2-5

cdr3_nt: TGCGCCAGCCGCCCCGGGGGGGGCTCCGAGCAGTACTTC
cdr3_aa: CASRPGGGSEQYF
clone_size: NA
d_call: TRBD2
v_call: TRBV5-1
j_call: TRBJ2-7

cdr3_nt: TGTGCCAGCAGTTTAGCGATGAGTGGTGGTCTAGCGGCATGGGAGACCCAGTACTTC
cdr3_aa: CASSLAMSGGLAAWETQYF
clone_size: many
d_call: TRBD2
v_call: TRBV12-3/TRBV12-4
j_call: TRBJ2-5